The 9 T cell receptor beta chains given below trace back to one sample, sequenced in a study of identifying expanded T cells in peripheral blood. Sequencing used immunoSEQ multiplex PCR; TCRdb keeps in-frame clones, though not all of them. Of tens of thousands of clones in the sample, around four fifths were seen once. Sequencing was done on a sample of blood. These receptors were obtained from a person aged 18-70 years in good health.

The V call is TRBV6-6, the J call TRBJ1-2; a weak D match, TRBD1 (5 bases). Germline lookup yields CDR1 MNHNY and CDR2 SVGAGI (reference sequence). Trimming shortened V by 2 bases and J by 4 bases, and 14 bases separated the two germline ends. CDR3 length: 15 amino acids. The CDR3 loop is CASSYAVGEIYGYTF. CDR3 sequence (DNA): TGTGCCAGCAGTTACGCCGTGGGGGAAATCTATGGCTACACCTTC.

This chain connects TRBV2 to TRBJ1-2; 7 bases align to TRBD1. Germline V CDR1 and CDR2: SNHLY, FYNNEI. The junction had 9 bases not matched to a gene; V was cut back by 6 bases and J by 8 bases. The CDR3 is made up of 13 amino acids. The CDR3 loop reads CASRPEGARGYTF. In DNA, the CDR3 is TGTGCCAGCAGGCCGGAGGGGGCCAGGGGCTACACCTTC.

This clone was recorded once. V gene TRBV4-1 combines with J gene TRBJ2-7, with unresolved D. Germline CDR1 is MGHRA and CDR2 is YSYEKL. The CDR3 runs 13 residues. V lost 1 base, J lost 1 base, and 5 bases lay in between. The chain's CDR3 is CASSQVLSYEQYF. CDR3 DNA: TGCGCCAGCAGCCAAGTTCTATCCTACGAGCAGTACTTC.

The chain employs TRBV6-6 and TRBJ1-2; 7 bases are shared with TRBD1. The CDR3 runs 14 residues. V lost 2 bases, J lost 6 bases, and 6 bases stayed unmatched. The germline gives CDR1 MNHNY, CDR2 SVGAGI (reference sequence). The CDR3 is CASSYRGGGDGYTF. CDR3 nucleotides: TGTGCCAGCAGTTACCGCGGAGGGGGCGATGGCTACACCTTC.

The CDR3 DNA sequence: TGTGCCAGCAGCTTAGGACTCGGGGTTGGCAGGGGCTACACCTTC. This codes for CASSLGLGVGRGYTF. This chain uses TRBV11-2 with TRBJ1-2; no firm D call. CDR1 is SGHAT and CDR2 is FQNNGV in the germline V gene. The CDR3 has 15 residues. Trimming took off 1 base at V and 8 bases at J, with 17 bases between the two ends.

This chain connects TRBV19 to TRBJ1-5, with a weak D call TRBD1 (6 bases). In germline, CDR1 is LNHDA, CDR2 SQIVND (reference sequence). This CDR3 spans 17 amino acids. Trimming removed 1 base from V and 6 bases from J, with 19 bases in between. The CDR3 is CASSIGRRGRLGQPQHF. The DNA of the CDR3 is TGTGCCAGTAGTATAGGGCGCAGGGGCCGGCTCGGTCAGCCCCAGCATTTT.

This clone has just one count. This chain uses TRBV6-5 with TRBJ1-4; D perhaps matches TRBD1 (5 bases). With 6 bases removed from V and 8 bases from J, the gap between germline ends came to 16 bases. Germline CDR1 reads MNHEY; CDR2 reads SVGAGI. CDR3 size: 14 residues. The CDR3, as DNA: TGTGCCAGCAGGAGAACAAGGGGTTTGGAAAAACTGTTTTTT. This codes for CASRRTRGLEKLFF.

This clone was counted a single time. V usage is TRBV18 and J usage is TRBJ2-1, with D perhaps matching TRBD1 (5 bases). Germline V lookup: CDR1 KGHSH, CDR2 LQKENI. This CDR3 spans 18 amino acids. V shed 2 bases and J shed 0 bases, with 17 bases lying between them. The CDR3 protein is CASSPNRQPKSSYNEQFF. CDR3 coding DNA: TGTGCCAGCTCACCAAATCGACAGCCCAAAAGCTCCTACAATGAGCAGTTCTTC.

V is TRBV5-6 and J is TRBJ2-2; no clear D. Germline CDR1 and CDR2: SGHDT and YYEEEE. CDR3 size: 13 residues. Trimming stripped 1 base from V and 8 bases from J, with 9 bases between. DNA of the CDR3: TGTGCCAGCAGCTTGTCGGCGATTGGGGAGCTGTTTTTT. Its translation: CASSLSAIGELFF.